The 18 T cell receptor beta chains listed next were all sequenced from one sample in a study of T cells in tumors after PD-1 blockade. Generated by immunoSEQ multiplex PCR, the TCRdb table keeps only in-frame clones and is missing some. The table records 60,000 to 70,000 clones, around 67% of them present only once. This specimen consisted of PBMCs, obtained after anti-PD-1 treatment. These receptors all stem from a human donor with basal cell carcinoma.

The genes are TRBV19 and TRBJ2-6, with TRBD2 as a possible D gene (6 bases). The CDR3 covers 15 residues. Germline V lookup: CDR1 LNHDA, CDR2 SQIVND (reference sequence). Trimming shortened V by 0 bases and J by 4 bases, and 7 bases separated the two germline ends. The CDR3 reads CASSIEGRGANVLTF. DNA of the CDR3: TGTGCCAGTAGTATAGAAGGGAGGGGGGCCAACGTCCTGACTTTC.

The V and J genes are TRBV7-2 and TRBJ1-1, with a weak D call TRBD1 (5 bases). This CDR3 spans 14 amino acids. The V gene lost 3 bases and the J gene lost 1 base, with 9 bases spanning the gap. Germline CDR1 reads SGHTA; CDR2 reads FQGNSA. The CDR3 DNA reads as TGTGCCAGCAGCTTCTACGGACAGAACACTGAAGCTTTCTTT. Translated: CASSFYGQNTEAFF.

V and J are TRBV13 and TRBJ2-7, with TRBD2 matching over 7 bases. The germline V gene has CDR1 PRHDT and CDR2 FYEKMQ (reference sequence). The CDR3 length is 15 residues. V lost 2 bases to trimming and J lost 4 bases; unmatched junction nucleotides: 8. The CDR3 reads CASSLWGGGVYEQYF. The CDR3, as DNA: TGTGCCAGCAGCTTATGGGGCGGGGGAGTTTACGAGCAGTACTTC.

The rearrangement links TRBV5-1 to TRBJ2-7, with TRBD2 matching 10 bases. V lost 4 bases to trimming and J lost 2 bases; unmatched junction nucleotides: 6. CDR3 size: 15 residues. The V gene's germline CDR1 is SGHRS and CDR2 YFSETQ. CDR3 in amino acids: CASSIGTSVAYEQYF. CDR3 coding DNA: TGCGCCAGCAGCATAGGGACTAGCGTAGCCTACGAGCAGTACTTC.

V and J are TRBV5-6 and TRBJ1-2, with D tentatively TRBD1 (5 bases). This CDR3 comprises 17 residues. Trimming removed 4 bases from V and 2 bases from J, with 21 bases in between. Germline-derived CDR1 and CDR2 are SGHDT and YYEEEE. The CDR3 DNA follows: TGTGCCAGCAGCCCCGGCGGGCAGGGTATTAGGAACTATGGCTACACCTTC. This gives the protein CASSPGGQGIRNYGYTF.

The rearrangement joins TRBV6-1 to TRBJ2-1; D tentatively fits TRBD1 or TRBD2 (5 bases each). Germline values: CDR1 MNHNS, CDR2 SASEGT. V lost 1 base, J lost 9 bases, and 10 bases lay in between. The CDR3 loop spans 13 amino acids. The CDR3 DNA reads TGTGCCAGCAGTGAAGGGGGGATCTTTGAGCAGTTCTTC. Its protein is CASSEGGIFEQFF.

This chain uses TRBV6-5 with TRBJ2-2; D gene uncertain. V lost 6 bases and J lost 2, with 13 bases in between. The CDR3 has 15 amino acids. In germline, CDR1 is MNHEY, CDR2 SVGAGI. The CDR3 DNA sequence: TGTGCCAGCAGCGCATGGACGACCAACACCGGGGAGCTGTTTTTT. Its translation is CASSAWTTNTGELFF.

V usage is TRBV6-5 and J usage is TRBJ2-5; tentatively, D is TRBD2 (5 bases). CDR1 and CDR2 (germline): MNHEY, SVGAGI. V was trimmed by 0 bases and J by 5 bases, leaving 13 bases between them. The CDR3 runs to 15 residues. The CDR3: CASSYSEARRETQYF. In DNA form, the CDR3 reads TGTGCCAGCAGTTACTCAGAGGCCCGGAGGGAGACCCAGTACTTC.

The chain combines TRBV18 with TRBJ2-2; tentative D call: TRBD2 (6 bases). The length of the CDR3 is 15 residues. The germline V gene encodes CDR1 KGHSH and CDR2 LQKENI. V gave up 3 bases and J gave up 4 bases, with 12 bases separating them. This chain's CDR3 is CASSPTEGGTGELFF. The CDR3 DNA reads TGTGCCAGCTCACCCACTGAGGGAGGCACCGGGGAGCTGTTTTTT.

This chain joins TRBV27 and TRBJ2-1; the match to TRBD2 covers 8 bases. V gave up 6 bases and J gave up 7 bases; unmatched junction bases: 11. Germline CDR1 MNHEY, CDR2 SMNVEV (reference sequence). The CDR3 extends over 15 amino acids. CDR3 protein: CASSPRAGVGNEQFF. The CDR3 DNA sequence: TGTGCCAGCAGCCCGAGAGCGGGGGTGGGTAATGAGCAGTTCTTC.

This clone was recorded a few times. The chain joins TRBV30 to TRBJ1-4; possible D gene TRBD1, 5 bases. Germline CDR1 reads GTSNPN; CDR2 reads SVGIG (reference sequence). The V gene lost 4 bases and the J gene lost 6 bases, with 18 bases spanning the gap. This CDR3 region has 15 residues. CDR3: CAWTPGGDGDEKLFF. The CDR3 coding sequence is TGTGCCTGGACCCCGGGGGGGGACGGTGATGAAAAACTGTTTTTT. Full variable domain (rest looked up from reference TRBV30 and TRBJ1-4): SQTIHQWPATLVQPVGSPLSLECTVEGTSNPNLYWYRQAAGRGLQLLFYSVGIGQISSEVPQNLSASRPQDRQFILSSKKLLLSDSGFYLCAWTPGGDGDEKLFFGSGTQLSVL.

The chain has TRBV5-4 and TRBJ1-2, with 9 bases matching TRBD1. J gave up 6 bases and V 3 bases, and 3 bases lay outside the gene matches. From germline, CDR1 is SGHNT and CDR2 YYREEE (reference sequence). This CDR3 is 13 amino acids long. In DNA form, the CDR3 reads TGTGCCAGCAGCTCCGGGACAGGGAATGGCTACACCTTC. Encoded protein: CASSSGTGNGYTF.

The CDR3 loop reads CASSPGTGDYEQYF. As DNA, the CDR3 is TGTGCCAGCTCACCCGGGACAGGTGATTACGAGCAGTACTTC. The J gene is TRBJ2-7, the V gene TRBV18; 8 bases agree with TRBD1. After removal of 3 bases from V and 4 bases from J, the junction contained 5 bases not matched to a gene. From germline, CDR1 is KGHSH and CDR2 LQKENI. This CDR3 region has 14 residues.

The CDR3 sequence is CASSSYRAGGHNEQFF. The DNA for the CDR3 is TGTGCCAGCAGCTCCTATAGGGCGGGGGGGCACAATGAGCAGTTCTTC. V usage is TRBV7-8 and J usage is TRBJ2-1, with 9 bases matching TRBD2. V lost 4 bases to trimming and J lost 5 bases; unmatched junction nucleotides: 9. The CDR3 length is 16 residues. Germline CDR1 SGHVS, CDR2 FQNEAQ.

The chain employs TRBV9 and TRBJ2-5; TRBD2 matches 9 bases. Trimming cost V 4 bases and J 4 bases; bases outside gene matches: 8. Germline V gene lookup returns CDR1 SGDLS and CDR2 YYNGEE. The CDR3 length is 15 residues. CDR3 nucleotides: TGTGCCAGCAGCCCCGGGGCTAGCGGGGTAGAGACCCAGTACTTC. Encoded protein: CASSPGASGVETQYF.

This clone was seen more than once but under ten times. This chain connects TRBV30 to TRBJ1-1; D ambiguous. CDR3 length equals 13 residues. In germline, CDR1 is GTSNPN, CDR2 SVGIG (reference sequence). Trimming pared 0 bases from V and 1 base from J, leaving 6 bases between. CDR3: CAWSVPKNTEAFF. CDR3 sequence (DNA): TGTGCCTGGAGTGTGCCCAAGAACACTGAAGCTTTCTTT.

The chain joins TRBV24-1 to TRBJ2-7, with 8 positions matching TRBD1. This CDR3 has 14 residues. V was pared by 4 bases and J by 3 bases, with 4 bases of the junction left unmatched. Per the germline V gene, CDR1 is KGHDR and CDR2 is SFDVKD. The CDR3 protein is CATSETGQGYEQYF. CDR3 bases: TGTGCCACCAGTGAGACTGGACAGGGCTACGAGCAGTACTTC.

The V and J genes are TRBV5-6 and TRBJ1-5; D is ambiguous. CDR1 and CDR2 (germline): SGHDT, YYEEEE. The CDR3 has 13 amino acids. The V end was cut by 1 base, the J end by 5 bases, with 7 bases between. The CDR3 sequence: CASSLRFDQPQHF. For the CDR3, the DNA is TGTGCCAGCAGCTTGCGGTTCGATCAGCCCCAGCATTTT.